This T cell receptor beta chain appears in the sequencing data of a study of control samples from healthy donors and cancer patients. CDR3 length: 16 amino acids. CDR1 and CDR2 (germline): LGHDT, YNNKEL (reference sequence). Trimming pared 0 bases from V and 3 bases from J, leaving 12 bases between. The table came from immunoSEQ multiplex PCR; TCRdb's copy has only in-frame clones and leaves some out. The repertoire consists of 100,000 to 150,000 clones, with around 92% occurring once and the leading ten covering 2.1%. The chain has TRBV3-1 (or the pseudogene TRBV3-2) and TRBJ1-5; D possibly corresponds to TRBD1 (5 bases). The sequence was obtained from a woman aged 45-65 years in good health. The specimen was blood. CDR3: CASSQDLGQYNQPQHF. CDR3 nucleotide sequence: TGTGCCAGCAGCCAAGATCTGGGGCAGTACAATCAGCCCCAGCATTTT.